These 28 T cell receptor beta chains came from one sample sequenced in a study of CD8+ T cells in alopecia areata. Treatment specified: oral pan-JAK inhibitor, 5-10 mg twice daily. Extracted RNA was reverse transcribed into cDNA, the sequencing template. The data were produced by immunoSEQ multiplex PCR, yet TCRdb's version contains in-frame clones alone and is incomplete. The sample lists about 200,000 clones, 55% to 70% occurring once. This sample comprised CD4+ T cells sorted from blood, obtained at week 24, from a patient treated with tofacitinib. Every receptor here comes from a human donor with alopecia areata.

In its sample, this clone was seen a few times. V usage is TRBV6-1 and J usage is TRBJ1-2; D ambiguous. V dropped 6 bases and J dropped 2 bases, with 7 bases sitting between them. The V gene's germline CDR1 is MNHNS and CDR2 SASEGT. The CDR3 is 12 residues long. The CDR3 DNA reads TGTGCCAGCAGATGGGTAAACTATGGCTACACCTTC. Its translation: CASRWVNYGYTF.

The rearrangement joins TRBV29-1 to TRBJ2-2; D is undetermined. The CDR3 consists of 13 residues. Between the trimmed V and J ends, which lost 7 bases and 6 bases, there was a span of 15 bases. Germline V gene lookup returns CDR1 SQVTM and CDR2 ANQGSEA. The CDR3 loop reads CSALRASPGELFF. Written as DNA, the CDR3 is TGCAGCGCCCTCCGGGCCTCCCCCGGGGAGCTGTTTTTT.

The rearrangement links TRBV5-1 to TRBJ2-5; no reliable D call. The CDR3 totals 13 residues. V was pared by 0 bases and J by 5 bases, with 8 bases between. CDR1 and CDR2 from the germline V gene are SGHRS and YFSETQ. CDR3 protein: CASSLAPDETQYF. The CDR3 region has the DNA TGCGCCAGCAGCTTGGCCCCGGACGAGACCCAGTACTTC.

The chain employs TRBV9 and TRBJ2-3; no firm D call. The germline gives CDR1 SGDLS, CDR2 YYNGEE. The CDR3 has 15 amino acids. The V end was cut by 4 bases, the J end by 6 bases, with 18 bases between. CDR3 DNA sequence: TGTGCCAGCAGCTTAGGGCTTGGAAAAGGGGATACGCAGTATTTT. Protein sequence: CASSLGLGKGDTQYF.

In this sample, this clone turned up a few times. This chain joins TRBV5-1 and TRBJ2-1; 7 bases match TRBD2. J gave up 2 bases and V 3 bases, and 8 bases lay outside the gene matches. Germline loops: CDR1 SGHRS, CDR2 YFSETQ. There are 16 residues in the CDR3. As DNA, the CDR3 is TGCGCCAGCAGCTCTGCCCGGGACTACACCTACAATGAGCAGTTCTTC. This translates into CASSSARDYTYNEQFF.

CDR3 nucleotides: TGTGCCAGCAGCGTTAGCGGGGTGCCCACCTACGAGCAGTACTTC. Translation: CASSVSGVPTYEQYF. The chain joins TRBV9 to TRBJ2-7; 8 nucleotides align to TRBD2. The CDR3 length is 15 residues. Germline V lookup: CDR1 SGDLS, CDR2 YYNGEE. V was clipped by 2 bases and J by 2 bases; unmatched bases: 6.

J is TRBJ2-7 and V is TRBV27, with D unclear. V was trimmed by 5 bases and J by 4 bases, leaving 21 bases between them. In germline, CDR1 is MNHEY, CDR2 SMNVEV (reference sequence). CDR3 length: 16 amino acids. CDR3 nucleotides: TGTGCCAGCAGTCTCTCGATGTTTAGGGTGAGGTACGAGCAGTACTTC. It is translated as CASSLSMFRVRYEQYF.

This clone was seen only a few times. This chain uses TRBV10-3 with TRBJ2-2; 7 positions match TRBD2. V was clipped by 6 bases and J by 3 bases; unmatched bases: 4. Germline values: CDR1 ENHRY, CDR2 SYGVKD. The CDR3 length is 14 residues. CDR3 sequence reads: CAISGGKDTGELFF. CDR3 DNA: TGTGCCATCAGCGGGGGGAAGGACACCGGGGAGCTGTTTTTT.

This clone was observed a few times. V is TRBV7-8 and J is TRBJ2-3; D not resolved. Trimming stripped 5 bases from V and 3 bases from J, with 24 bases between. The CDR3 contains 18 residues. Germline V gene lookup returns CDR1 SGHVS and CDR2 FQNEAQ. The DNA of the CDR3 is TGTGCCAGCAGCCCCATAGGTCCTGACGCGTTGAGAACAGATACGCAGTATTTT. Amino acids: CASSPIGPDALRTDTQYF. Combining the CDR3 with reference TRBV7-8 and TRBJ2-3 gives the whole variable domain GAGVSQSPRYKVAKRGQDVALRCDPISGHVSLFWYQQALGQGPEFLTYFQNEAQLDKSGLPSDRFFAERPEGSVSTLKIQRTQQEDSAVYLCASSPIGPDALRTDTQYFGPGTRLTVL.

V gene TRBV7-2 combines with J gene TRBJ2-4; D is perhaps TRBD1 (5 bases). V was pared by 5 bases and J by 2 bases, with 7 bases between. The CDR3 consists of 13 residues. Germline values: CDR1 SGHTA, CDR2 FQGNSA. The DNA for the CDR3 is TGTGCCAGCAGCCCAGGGACCAAAAACATTCAGTACTTC. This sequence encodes CASSPGTKNIQYF.

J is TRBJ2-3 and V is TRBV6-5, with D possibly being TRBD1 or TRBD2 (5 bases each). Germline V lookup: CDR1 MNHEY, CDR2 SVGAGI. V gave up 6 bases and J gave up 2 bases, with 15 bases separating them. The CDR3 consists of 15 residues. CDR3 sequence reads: CASRATGRTTDTQYF. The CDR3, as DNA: TGTGCCAGCAGGGCAACGGGACGGACCACAGATACGCAGTATTTT.

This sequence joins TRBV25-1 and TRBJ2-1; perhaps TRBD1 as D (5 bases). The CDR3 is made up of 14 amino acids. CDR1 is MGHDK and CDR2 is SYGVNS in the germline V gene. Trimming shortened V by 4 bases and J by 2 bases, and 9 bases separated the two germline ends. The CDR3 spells CASSGVGPYNEQFF. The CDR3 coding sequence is TGTGCCAGCAGTGGGGTGGGGCCCTACAATGAGCAGTTCTTC.

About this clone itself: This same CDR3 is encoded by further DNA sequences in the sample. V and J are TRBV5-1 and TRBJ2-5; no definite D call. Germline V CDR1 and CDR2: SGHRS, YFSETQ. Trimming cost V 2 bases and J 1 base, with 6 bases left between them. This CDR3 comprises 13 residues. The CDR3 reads CASSFRSQETQYF. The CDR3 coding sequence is TGCGCCAGCAGCTTCCGTAGCCAAGAGACCCAGTACTTC.

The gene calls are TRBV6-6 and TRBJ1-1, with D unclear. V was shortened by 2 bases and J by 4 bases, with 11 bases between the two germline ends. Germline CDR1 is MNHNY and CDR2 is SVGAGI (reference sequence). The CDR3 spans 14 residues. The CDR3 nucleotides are TGTGCCAGCAGTTACGGAAGGTTGGGCACTGAAGCTTTCTTT. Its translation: CASSYGRLGTEAFF.

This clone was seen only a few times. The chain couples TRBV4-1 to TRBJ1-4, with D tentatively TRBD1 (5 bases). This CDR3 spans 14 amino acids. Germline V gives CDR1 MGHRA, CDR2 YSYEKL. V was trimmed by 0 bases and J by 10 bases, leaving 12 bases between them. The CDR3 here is CASSQDHAGGKLFF. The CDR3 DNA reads TGCGCCAGCAGCCAAGATCACGCCGGGGGAAAACTGTTTTTT.

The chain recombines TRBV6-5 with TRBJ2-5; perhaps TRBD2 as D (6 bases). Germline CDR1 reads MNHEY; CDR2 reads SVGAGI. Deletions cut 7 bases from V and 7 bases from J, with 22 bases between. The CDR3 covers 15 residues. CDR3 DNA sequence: TGTGCCAGCAACCAACTTGCGGGGTCTCTGGGGACCCAGTACTTC. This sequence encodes CASNQLAGSLGTQYF.

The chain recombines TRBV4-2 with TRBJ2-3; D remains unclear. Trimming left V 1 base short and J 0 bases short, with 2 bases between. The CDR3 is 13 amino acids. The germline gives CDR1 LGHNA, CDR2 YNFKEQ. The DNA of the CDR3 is TGTGCCAGCAGCCAAGGCAGCACAGATACGCAGTATTTT. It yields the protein CASSQGSTDTQYF.

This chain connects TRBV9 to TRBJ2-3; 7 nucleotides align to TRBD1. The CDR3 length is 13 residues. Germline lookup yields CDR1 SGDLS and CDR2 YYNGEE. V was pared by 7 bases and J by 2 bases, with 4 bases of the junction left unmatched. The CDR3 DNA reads TGTGCCAGCGCAGGGACAGACACAGATACGCAGTATTTT. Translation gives CASAGTDTDTQYF.

The CDR3 region is CSVEKGQGGEQYF. CDR3 in DNA: TGCAGCGTTGAAAAAGGACAGGGAGGCGAGCAGTACTTC. This chain uses TRBV29-1 with TRBJ2-7; 8 bases align to TRBD1. The V gene's germline CDR1 is SQVTM and CDR2 ANQGSEA. The CDR3 loop spans 13 amino acids. V was clipped by 2 bases and J by 6 bases; unmatched bases: 6.

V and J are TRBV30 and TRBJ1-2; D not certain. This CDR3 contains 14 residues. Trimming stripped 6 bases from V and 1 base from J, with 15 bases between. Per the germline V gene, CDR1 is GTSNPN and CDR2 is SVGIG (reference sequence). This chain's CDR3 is CACTPSTLNYGYTF. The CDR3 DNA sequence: TGTGCCTGTACTCCCTCGACACTTAACTATGGCTACACCTTC. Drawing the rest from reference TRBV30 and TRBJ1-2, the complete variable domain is SQTIHQWPATLVQPVGSPLSLECTVEGTSNPNLYWYRQAAGRGLQLLFYSVGIGQISSEVPQNLSASRPQDRQFILSSKKLLLSDSGFYLCACTPSTLNYGYTFGSGTRLTVV.

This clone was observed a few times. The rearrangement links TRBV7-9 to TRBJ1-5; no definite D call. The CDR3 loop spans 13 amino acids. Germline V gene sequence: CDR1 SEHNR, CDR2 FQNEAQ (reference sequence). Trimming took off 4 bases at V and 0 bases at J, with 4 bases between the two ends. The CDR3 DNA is TGTGCCAGCAGCTGGGGTAGCAATCAGCCCCAGCATTTT. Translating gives CASSWGSNQPQHF.

The CDR3 protein is CASSPSRGTAQYF. The CDR3 DNA reads as TGCGCCAGCAGCCCCTCTAGGGGAACGGCCCAGTACTTC. The chain employs TRBV4-3 and TRBJ2-5, with D perhaps matching TRBD1 (5 bases). CDR1 and CDR2 (germline): LGHNA, YSLEER. This CDR3 region has 13 residues. Trimming left V 4 bases short and J 9 bases short, with 15 bases between.

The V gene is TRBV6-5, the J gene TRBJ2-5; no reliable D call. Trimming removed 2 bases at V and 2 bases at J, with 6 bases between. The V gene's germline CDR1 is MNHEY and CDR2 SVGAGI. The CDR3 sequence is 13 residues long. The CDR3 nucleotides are TGTGCCAGCAGTTACCCCGGACAAGAGACCCAGTACTTC. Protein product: CASSYPGQETQYF.

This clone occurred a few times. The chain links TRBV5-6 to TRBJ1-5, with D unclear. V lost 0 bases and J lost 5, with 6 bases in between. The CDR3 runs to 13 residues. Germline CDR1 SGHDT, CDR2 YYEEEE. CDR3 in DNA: TGTGCCAGCAGCTTGGTGGGAGATCAGCCCCAGCATTTT. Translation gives CASSLVGDQPQHF. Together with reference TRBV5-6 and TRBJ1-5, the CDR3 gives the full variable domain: DAGVTQSPTHLIKTRGQQVTLRCSPKSGHDTVSWYQQALGQGPQFIFQYYEEEERQRGNFPDRFSGHQFPNYSSELNVNALLLGDSALYLCASSLVGDQPQHFGDGTRLSIL.

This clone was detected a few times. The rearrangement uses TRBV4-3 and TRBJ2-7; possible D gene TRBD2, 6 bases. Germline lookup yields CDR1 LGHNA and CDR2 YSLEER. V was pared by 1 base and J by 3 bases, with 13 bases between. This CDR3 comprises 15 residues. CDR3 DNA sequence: TGCGCCAGCAGCCAAGTGGGGCGGGGAGGCTACGAGCAGTACTTC. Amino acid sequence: CASSQVGRGGYEQYF.

This CDR3 is CASSYATGGQDNEQFF. The DNA for the CDR3 is TGTGCCAGCAGTTACGCGACGGGGGGGCAAGACAATGAGCAGTTCTTC. The chain joins TRBV6-6 to TRBJ2-1, with 8 bases fitting TRBD2. The junction had 8 bases not matched to a gene; V was cut back by 2 bases and J by 5 bases. This CDR3 is built from 16 residues. Germline V lookup: CDR1 MNHNY, CDR2 SVGAGI (reference sequence).

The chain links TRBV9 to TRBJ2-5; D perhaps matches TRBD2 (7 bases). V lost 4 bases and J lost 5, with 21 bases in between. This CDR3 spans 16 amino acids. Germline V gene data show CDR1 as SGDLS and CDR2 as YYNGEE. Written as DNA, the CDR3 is TGTGCCAGCAGCCCAGGGGCGGGAGTGAGTCAGGAGACCCAGTACTTC. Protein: CASSPGAGVSQETQYF.

The CDR3 loop reads CASSVSSTNEKLFF. The DNA for the CDR3 is TGTGCCAGCAGCGTAAGCTCGACTAATGAAAAACTGTTTTTT. The V gene is TRBV7-9, the J gene TRBJ1-4, with unresolved D. Trimming stripped 5 bases from V and 2 bases from J, with 9 bases between. This CDR3 has 14 residues. CDR1 and CDR2 (germline): SEHNR, FQNEAQ (reference sequence).